This T cell receptor (beta chain) was recorded in a study of vaccination effects on CD4 cells after COVID-19. For the study at large: Before sequencing, viral peptide pools were used by the ViraFEST assay to expand antigen-specific CD4+ T cells. Each well held some 2.2 million PBMC cultured with 8.5 to 10 ug/ml peptides and about 9.7 IU/ml IL-2.

The CDR3 covers 14 residues. CDR1 is MNHEY, CDR2 SVGAGI, per germline. Trimming removed 5 bases from V and 0 bases from J, with 8 bases in between. Comment on this clone: Its antigen remains unknown.

Repertoires were generated with immunoSEQ multiplex PCR, while TCRdb's copy carries only in-frame clones and drops some. The data show over 45,000 clones, with 60% to 85% seen just once and under 3.5% held by the top ten. Subsequent to a culture period of more than 8 days, CD4+ T cells were isolated. The TCR originated in a human donor who received a COVID-19 vaccine. The starting material was CD4+ T cells from PBMCs cultured without peptide, obtained before COVID-19 vaccination. The chain employs TRBV6-5 and TRBJ1-5; no clear D gene. Written as DNA, the CDR3 is TGTGCCAGCAGTCGACTCAGTAGCAATCAGCCCCAGCATTTT. Protein: CASSRLSSNQPQHF.